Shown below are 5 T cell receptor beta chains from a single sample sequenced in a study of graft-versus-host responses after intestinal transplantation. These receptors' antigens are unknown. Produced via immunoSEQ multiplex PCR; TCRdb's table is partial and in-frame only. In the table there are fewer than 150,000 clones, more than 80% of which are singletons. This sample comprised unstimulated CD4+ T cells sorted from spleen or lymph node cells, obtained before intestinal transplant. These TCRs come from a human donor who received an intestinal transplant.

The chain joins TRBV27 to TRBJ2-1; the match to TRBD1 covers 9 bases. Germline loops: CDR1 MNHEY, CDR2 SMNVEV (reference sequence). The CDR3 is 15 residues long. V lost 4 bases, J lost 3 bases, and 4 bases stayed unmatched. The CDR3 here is CASSSWDRDYNEQFF. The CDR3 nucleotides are TGTGCCAGCAGTTCATGGGACAGGGACTACAATGAGCAGTTCTTC.

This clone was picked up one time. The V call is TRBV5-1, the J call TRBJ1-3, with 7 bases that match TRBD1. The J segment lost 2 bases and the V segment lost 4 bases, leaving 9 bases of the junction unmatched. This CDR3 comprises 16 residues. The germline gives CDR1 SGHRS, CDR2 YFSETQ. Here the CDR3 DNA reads TGCGCCAGCAGCCACCGACAGGGAGGGACTGGAAACACCATATATTTT. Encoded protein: CASSHRQGGTGNTIYF.

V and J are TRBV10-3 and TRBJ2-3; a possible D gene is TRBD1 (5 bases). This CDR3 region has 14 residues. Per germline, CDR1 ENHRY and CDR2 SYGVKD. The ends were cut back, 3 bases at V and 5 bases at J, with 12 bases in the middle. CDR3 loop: CAISDSRVQDTQYF. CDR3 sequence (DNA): TGTGCCATCAGTGACTCCAGGGTCCAAGATACGCAGTATTTT.

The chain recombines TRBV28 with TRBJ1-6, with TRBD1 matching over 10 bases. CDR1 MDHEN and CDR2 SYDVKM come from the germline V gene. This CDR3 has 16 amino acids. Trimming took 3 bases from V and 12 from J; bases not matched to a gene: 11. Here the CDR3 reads CASSFPGGTGDLPLHF. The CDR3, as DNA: TGTGCCAGCAGTTTTCCCGGCGGGACAGGGGACTTACCCCTCCACTTT.

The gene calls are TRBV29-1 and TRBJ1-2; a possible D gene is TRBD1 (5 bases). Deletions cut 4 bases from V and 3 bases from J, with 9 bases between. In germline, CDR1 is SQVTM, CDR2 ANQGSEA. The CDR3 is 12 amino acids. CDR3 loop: CSVVQADYGYTF. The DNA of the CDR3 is TGCAGCGTTGTACAGGCTGACTATGGCTACACCTTC.